This TCR beta chain was documented in a study of blood T cell repertoires in COVID-19. Study-wide context: Samples of COVID-19 (acute and convalescent) were obtained from the United States, Italy and Spain. The analysed material was cDNA or gDNA that came from T cells, B-cell-depleted T cells, or PBMCs.

In the original analysis: Nucleated cell counts were estimated from reference gene primer amplification. Using immunoSEQ multiplex PCR, the repertoire was profiled, and TCRdb retains in-frame clones only, with some absent. Clonal size and the V and J genes are those of that table, whereas D and trimming came from the DNA. The data contain more than 85,000 clones, over 65% of them singletons. The sequencing sample was made of peripheral blood. This sequence originates from a woman aged 80 or older with acute or convalescent COVID-19.

The CDR3 DNA reads as TGTGCCAGCAGCCAAGCGAGAGGACTGAGTAATGAAAAACTGTTTTTT. It encodes CASSQARGLSNEKLFF. This sequence joins TRBV3-1 (or the pseudogene TRBV3-2) and TRBJ1-4; D is ambiguous. The CDR3 extends over 16 amino acids. V was cut by 1 base and J by 4 bases, with 13 bases left in between. Germline V gives CDR1 LGHDT, CDR2 YNNKEL (reference sequence).